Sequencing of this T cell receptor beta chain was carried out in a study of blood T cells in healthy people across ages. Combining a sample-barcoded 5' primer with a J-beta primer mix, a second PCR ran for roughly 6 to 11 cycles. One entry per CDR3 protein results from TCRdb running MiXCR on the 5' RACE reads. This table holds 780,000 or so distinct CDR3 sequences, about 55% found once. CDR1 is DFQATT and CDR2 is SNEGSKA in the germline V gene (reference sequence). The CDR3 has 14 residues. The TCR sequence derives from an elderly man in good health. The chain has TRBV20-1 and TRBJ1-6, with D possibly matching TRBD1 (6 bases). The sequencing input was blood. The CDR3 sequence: CTPGGGRRDSPLHF. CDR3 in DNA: TGCACCCCTGGGGGGGGGCGGCGTGACTCACCCCTCCACTTT.